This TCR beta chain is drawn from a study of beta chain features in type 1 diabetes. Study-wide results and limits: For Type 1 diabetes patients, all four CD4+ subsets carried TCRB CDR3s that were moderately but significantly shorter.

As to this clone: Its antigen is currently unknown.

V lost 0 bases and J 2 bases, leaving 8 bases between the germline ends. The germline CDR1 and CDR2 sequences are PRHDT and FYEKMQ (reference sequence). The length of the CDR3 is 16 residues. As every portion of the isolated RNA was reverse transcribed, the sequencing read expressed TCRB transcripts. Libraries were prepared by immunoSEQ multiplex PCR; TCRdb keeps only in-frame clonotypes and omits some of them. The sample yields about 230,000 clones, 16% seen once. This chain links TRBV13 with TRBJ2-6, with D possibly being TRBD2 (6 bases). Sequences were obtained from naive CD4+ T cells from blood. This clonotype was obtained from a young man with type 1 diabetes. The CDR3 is CASSLGRGTGANVLTF. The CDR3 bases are TGTGCCAGCAGCTTAGGCCGGGGGACTGGGGCCAACGTCCTGACTTTC.